The following is a T cell receptor beta chain sequence with its context. The sample comes from a study of blood T cell repertoires in COVID-19. As for the study in general: Researchers got acute and convalescent COVID-19 samples from the United States, Italy and Spain. Sources were T cells, B-cell-depleted T cells, or PBMCs; the material itself was cDNA or gDNA.

The germline V gene encodes CDR1 SEHNR and CDR2 FQNEAQ (reference sequence). V lost 7 bases, J lost 5 bases, and 8 bases lay in between. This CDR3 has 11 amino acids. Some clones are missing from TCRdb's copy, which holds only in-frame ones; the method was immunoSEQ multiplex PCR. Of some 290,000 clones listed, about 90% are singletons. The material sequenced was peripheral blood. The chain is built from TRBV7-9 and TRBJ1-1; TRBD1 is a possible D gene (6 bases). The source is a woman aged 45-59 years who had recovered from COVID-19. In DNA, the CDR3 is TGTGCCAGCACCCAGGGGACTGAAGCTTTCTTT. This encodes CASTQGTEAFF.